This T cell receptor (beta chain) stems from a study of OX40 agonist ivuxolimab in advanced cancers. Study at large: Dose-escalation patients had hepatocellular carcinoma, melanoma, renal cell or head and neck cancer. Participants could have had prior anti-PD-1, anti-PD-L1 or anti-CTLA-4 therapy, and more than 35% had some. Study-level points and caveats: Nonresponders included some who also had low normalized T-cell clonal expansion. Circulating CD4+ and CD8+ T cells showed clonal expansion by week 6 at 0.1 to 3.0 mg/kg.

TCRdb keeps only in-frame clones here, not all; method: immunoSEQ multiplex PCR. The table shows some 76,000 clones, with roughly 84% occurring only once. The CDR3 is made up of 15 amino acids. The germline V gene has CDR1 SGHTA and CDR2 FQGTGA. Trimming removed 6 bases from V and 9 bases from J; junction bases left unmatched: 17. With regard to this clone: The target antigen is unknown.

This clonotype originated in an adult with an advanced solid tumor such as melanoma, head and neck, liver or kidney cancer. The sample in question was CD4+ or CD8+ T cells sorted from blood, obtained in a trial of the OX40 agonist ivuxolimab. The chain carries TRBV7-3 and TRBJ2-7; 7 bases match TRBD1. In DNA, the CDR3 is TGTGCCAGCAGAAAAGACAGGGTATTATGGTGGGTGCAGTACTTC. It yields the protein CASRKDRVLWWVQYF.